These 3 T cell receptor beta chains were sequenced from one sample in a study of CXCR3-negative and CXCR3-positive naive CD8 T cells. In preparing the TRB cDNA libraries, 5' RACE with UMI labels was used. After re-calling the 5' RACE reads, TCRdb lists one entry per CDR3 protein, DNA absent. With roughly 100,000 distinct CDR3 sequences in the sample, the ten largest clones hold approximately 1.1%. The sequenced sample consisted of naive CXCR3- CD8+ T cells from blood. Sample subset: CD45RO-CCR7+CD27+CD95- naive CD8+ T cells lacking CXCR3 (TNR3-). These receptors were collected from a human donor in good health. Some clones in this sample may be carry-over from other donors' samples.

The gene calls are TRBV28 and TRBJ1-3. The CDR3 totals 14 residues. Per germline, CDR1 MDHEN and CDR2 SYDVKM. The CDR3: CASSPLWSGNTIYF. Together with reference TRBV28 and TRBJ1-3, the CDR3 gives the full variable domain: DVKVTQSSRYLVKRTGEKVFLECVQDMDHENMFWYRQDPGLGLRLIYFSYDVKMKEKGDIPEGYSVSREKKERFSLILESASTNQTSMYLCASSPLWSGNTIYFGEGSWLTVV.

The chain carries TRBV4-3 and TRBJ2-7; without DNA, the TCRdb call of TRBD2 cannot be checked. The CDR3 covers 15 residues. Germline CDR1 LGHNA, CDR2 YSLEER. CDR3 residues: CASSRVLADGVEQYF.

The rearrangement uses TRBV28 and TRBJ2-7; TCRdb selects TRBD2, and the lack of DNA leaves this call unchecked. Germline assignment: CDR1 MDHEN and CDR2 SYDVKM. The CDR3 is 14 amino acids. CDR3 residues: CASSGPDSTYEQYF.